The entry below describes one T cell receptor beta chain. The data were obtained in a study of cytomegalovirus exposure and HLA in healthy donors. Profiling relied on immunoSEQ multiplex PCR, and the TCRdb table lists in-frame clones only, not all of them. The table has 150,000 to 200,000 clones, 91% seen once. The CDR3 has 15 residues. CDR1 and CDR2 from the germline V gene are MGHRA and YSYEKL. Trimming cost V 0 bases and J 9 bases; bases outside gene matches: 10. The donors were in the roughly 120-subject validation cohort; that cohort was separate from the approximately 700-subject first cohort. The source is a woman in her late teens or twenties in good health and CMV-seropositive. This sequence joins TRBV4-1 and TRBJ1-2; 7 nucleotides line up with TRBD1. The material sequenced was PBMCs. The CDR3 sequence: CASSQDGSGGLSYTF. CDR3 in DNA: TGCGCCAGCAGCCAAGATGGTTCAGGGGGGTTAAGCTACACCTTC.